This T cell receptor (beta chain) was recorded in a study of shared clonotypes between healthy human individuals. Several immunoSEQ 96-well plates shared each subset's DNA, each plate a replicate. Assay: immunoSEQ multiplex PCR; the TCRdb copy retains only in-frame clones and omits some. The data show about 2.4 million clones, with 90% to 95% seen just once and 0.36% held by the top ten. Germline V gene data show CDR1 as SGHTA and CDR2 as FQGTGA. The CDR3 length is 14 residues. The V end was cut by 6 bases, the J end by 0 bases, with 10 bases between. The source material was naive CD4+ T cells from PBMCs. This sample's subset: CD45RA+ positively selected. This TCR came from a man between 18 and 35 years old in good health. Some clones in this sample may be carry-over from other donors' samples. The V and J genes are TRBV7-3 and TRBJ2-3; the D is unclear. The CDR3 spells CASSKTASTDTQYF. CDR3 DNA: TGTGCCAGCAGTAAGACGGCTAGCACAGATACGCAGTATTTT. Based on the CDR3 plus reference TRBV7-3 and TRBJ2-3, the full variable domain is GAGVSQTPSNKVTEKGKYVELRCDPISGHTALYWYRQSLGQGPEFLIYFQGTGAADDSGLPNDRFFAVRPEGSVSTLKIQRTERGDSAVYLCASSKTASTDTQYFGPGTRLTVL.